This T cell receptor (beta chain) was sequenced in a study of T cells after yellow fever vaccination. The germline V gene has CDR1 SGHDN and CDR2 FVKESK. Trimming took off 0 bases at V and 11 bases at J, with 19 bases between the two ends. The CDR3 runs 15 residues. This clonotype showed up many times. Its antigen is unidentified. TCR cDNA, made by 5'RACE template switching, carried an added universal primer site and UMIs. MiXCR, applied by TCRdb to the 5' RACE reads, yields one record per CDR3 protein. The sample gives about 160,000 distinct CDR3 sequences, approximately 6.7% of which show up once; approximately 2.5% is in the top ten. Study-wide findings and caveats: Clonotype sharing between CD4 and CD8 compartments was small. Post-booster samples contained most primary-vaccination clones (about 96% CD4, about 90% CD8). Faster peaking, at day 5 versus 15, marked a secondary response that was weaker.

V usage is TRBV14 and J usage is TRBJ1-2; possibly TRBD1 for D (6 bases). The starting material was CD4+ T cells sorted from PBMCs, obtained 4 to 5 days after the first yellow fever vaccination. The receptor's source is a man in his late teens or twenties who received the YFV17D yellow fever vaccine. The CDR3 is CASSQEFMAVQGYTF. The CDR3 bases are TGTGCCAGCAGCCAAGAGTTCATGGCAGTTCAGGGGTACACCTTC.